Below, 12 T cell receptor beta chains from the same sample are listed, as sequenced in a study of blood T cells in healthy people across ages. A second roughly 7 to 12 cycle PCR used barcoded and J-beta primers. MiXCR was run by TCRdb on the 5' RACE reads, yielding one entry per CDR3 protein. Of over 1,500,000 distinct CDR3 sequences listed, more than 35% were seen once; the top ten hold 23%. The sequenced sample was blood. Receptors originate from a human donor in good health.

This clonotype was counted between two and nine times. The chain employs TRBV4-1 and TRBJ1-5, with D maybe TRBD1 (5 bases). This CDR3 is built from 15 residues. Per germline, CDR1 MGHRA and CDR2 YSYEKL. V dropped 0 bases and J dropped 7 bases, with 13 bases sitting between them. The CDR3 DNA reads as TGCGCCAGCAGCCAAGAGGGATCTTCAGGGCAGCCCCAGCATTTT. Translation: CASSQEGSSGQPQHF.

The V call is TRBV7-9, the J call TRBJ1-1; D is uncertain. Germline-derived CDR1 and CDR2 are SEHNR and FQNEAQ (reference sequence). V dropped 5 bases and J dropped 8 bases, with 18 bases sitting between them. The CDR3 covers 14 residues. The CDR3 sequence is CASSPSGSTREAFF. DNA for the CDR3: TGTGCCAGCAGCCCTAGCGGCTCAACTAGGGAAGCTTTCTTT.

The rearrangement joins TRBV6-5 to TRBJ2-7, with D hard to call. V shed 0 bases and J shed 5 bases, with 8 bases lying between them. Germline lookup yields CDR1 MNHEY and CDR2 SVGAGI. The CDR3 covers 13 residues. Written as DNA, the CDR3 is TGTGCCAGCAGTTACTCGAATATGGACGAGCAGTACTTC. Protein product: CASSYSNMDEQYF.

The chain couples TRBV7-2 to TRBJ2-2; possibly TRBD2 for D (6 bases). CDR1 SGHTA and CDR2 FQGNSA come from the germline V gene. V shed 5 bases and J shed 2 bases, with 12 bases lying between them. The length of the CDR3 is 15 residues. Written as DNA, the CDR3 is TGTGCCAGCAGCCGACTAGGAGGCAACACCGGGGAGCTGTTTTTT. Translated: CASSRLGGNTGELFF.

This clonotype has just a few counts. V usage is TRBV6-2 or TRBV6-3 and J usage is TRBJ1-1; TRBD1 aligns across 8 bases. The CDR3 loop spans 14 amino acids. V dropped 3 bases and J dropped 8; count of bases not matched to a gene: 8. Germline V CDR1 and CDR2: MNHEY, SVGEGT. CDR3 nucleotide sequence: TGTGCCAGCAGTTATGCCGGGACAGGAAACGAAGCTTTCTTT. Its protein is CASSYAGTGNEAFF.

This clonotype was recorded many times. The CDR3 sequence is CASAKTGVGGYTF. CDR3 bases: TGTGCCAGCGCCAAGACAGGGGTGGGAGGCTACACCTTC. The chain has TRBV12-3 or TRBV12-4 and TRBJ1-2; 8 bases agree with TRBD1. The CDR3 totals 13 residues. Trimming at V came to 8 bases and at J to 8 bases, leaving 10 bases not matched to a gene.

This chain uses TRBV20-1 with TRBJ1-2, with D hard to call. Trimming left V 4 bases short and J 8 bases short, with 14 bases between. CDR1 DFQATT and CDR2 SNEGSKA come from the germline V gene (reference sequence). The CDR3 extends over 12 amino acids. The CDR3 protein is CSAILLAGGYTF. The CDR3 DNA sequence: TGCAGTGCTATACTACTTGCAGGCGGCTACACCTTC.

The chain is built from TRBV20-1 and TRBJ1-5; the D is unclear. Germline V gene sequence: CDR1 DFQATT, CDR2 SNEGSKA (reference sequence). This CDR3 comprises 15 residues. V was pared by 6 bases and J by 1 base, with 16 bases between. The CDR3 is CSANEQDGSNQPQHF. The CDR3 DNA sequence: TGCAGTGCCAATGAACAAGACGGGAGCAATCAGCCCCAGCATTTT.

The chain uses TRBV29-1 and TRBJ2-1; 7 bases match TRBD2. After removal of 6 bases from V and 3 bases from J, the junction contained 5 bases not matched to a gene. The CDR3 is 13 amino acids. In germline, CDR1 is SQVTM, CDR2 ANQGSEA. CDR3 nucleotides: TGCAGCGTCCTAGCGGAGAGCTACAATGAGCAGTTCTTC. Protein sequence: CSVLAESYNEQFF.

This clonotype was counted between two and nine times. The chain is built from TRBV10-3 and TRBJ1-1; 7 nucleotides match TRBD1. This CDR3 is 14 amino acids long. Trimming cost V 5 bases and J 4 bases; bases outside gene matches: 7. The germline V gene has CDR1 ENHRY and CDR2 SYGVKD. Here the CDR3 reads CAISQTGAGTEAFF. The CDR3 DNA sequence: TGTGCCATCAGTCAAACAGGGGCTGGCACTGAAGCTTTCTTT.

The J gene is TRBJ2-1, the V gene TRBV12-3 or TRBV12-4; 10 nucleotides match TRBD2. Trimming at V came to 2 bases and at J to 8 bases, leaving 9 bases not matched to a gene. The CDR3 contains 16 residues. DNA of the CDR3: TGTGCCAGCAGTTTACTAGCGGGGGCTAAAGGGGATGAGCAGTTCTTC. Translating it yields CASSLLAGAKGDEQFF.

This chain uses TRBV7-2 with TRBJ2-1, with 14 bases lining up with TRBD2. This CDR3 is built from 16 residues. Germline-derived CDR1 and CDR2 are SGHTA and FQGNSA. V shed 5 bases, J shed 6 bases, and the junction held 6 bases outside the gene matches. The CDR3 nucleotides read TGTGCCAGCAGCCTTCGACTAGCGGGGGGGCCCAATGAGCAGTTCTTC. Encoded protein: CASSLRLAGGPNEQFF.